A selection of T cell receptor beta chains follows, all from one sample in a study of shared clonotypes between healthy human individuals. Assay: immunoSEQ multiplex PCR; the TCRdb copy retains only in-frame clones and omits some. The table includes about 1.1 million clones, about 84% detected once. Material for sequencing was memory CD4+ T cells from PBMCs. These receptor sequences come from a man aged 18-30 years in good health. Some clones in this sample may be carry-over from other donors' samples. Each CDR3 is given with its conserved first and last residue. Fields, in order: V gene, J gene, CDR3 length, D gene, clone size, CDR3 protein, CDR3 DNA. D genes are given only for firm matches. A row's size may be missing; if present it is once, few, many or a size class.

v_gene: TRBV6-1; j_gene: TRBJ2-1; len: 17; d_gene: TRBD2; abundance: -; CDR3aa: CASSVLSGGSSYNEQFF; CDR3nt: TGTGCCAGCAGTGTTCTATCAGGCGGGAGCTCCTACAATGAGCAGTTCTTC
v_gene: TRBV10-3; j_gene: TRBJ1-4; len: 15; d_gene: TRBD1; abundance: -; CDR3aa: CAISATDRVVEKLFF; CDR3nt: TGTGCCATCAGTGCCACGGACAGGGTTGTTGAAAAACTGTTTTTT
v_gene: TRBV5-4; j_gene: TRBJ1-1; len: 14; d_gene: TRBD1; abundance: few; CDR3aa: CASSSNPGQAEAFF; CDR3nt: TGTGCCAGCAGCTCGAATCCCGGACAGGCTGAAGCTTTCTTT
v_gene: TRBV5-5; j_gene: TRBJ2-1; len: 13; d_gene: -; abundance: many; CDR3aa: CASSHSHYNEQFF; CDR3nt: TGTGCCAGCAGCCACTCTCATTACAATGAGCAGTTCTTC
v_gene: TRBV7-4; j_gene: TRBJ2-3; len: 19; d_gene: -; abundance: -; CDR3aa: CASSPVHVPLRASTDTQYF; CDR3nt: TGTGCCAGCAGCCCCGTCCATGTACCCCTTCGCGCATCCACAGATACGCAGTATTTT
v_gene: TRBV6-6; j_gene: TRBJ2-3; len: 15; d_gene: -; abundance: -; CDR3aa: CASSYPEIGTDTQYF; CDR3nt: TGTGCCAGCAGTTATCCGGAGATAGGCACAGATACGCAGTATTTT
v_gene: TRBV28; j_gene: TRBJ1-2; len: 12; d_gene: -; abundance: -; CDR3aa: CASSAQGVGYTF; CDR3nt: TGTGCCAGCAGTGCACAGGGAGTGGGCTACACCTTC
v_gene: TRBV11-2; j_gene: TRBJ2-2; len: 11; d_gene: -; abundance: -; CDR3aa: CASTTAGELFF; CDR3nt: TGTGCCAGCACCACGGCGGGGGAGCTGTTTTTT
v_gene: TRBV11-2; j_gene: TRBJ2-1; len: 15; d_gene: -; abundance: -; CDR3aa: CASSRGGNAYNEQFF; CDR3nt: TGTGCCAGCAGCCGAGGAGGGAATGCCTACAATGAGCAGTTCTTC
v_gene: TRBV18; j_gene: TRBJ2-5; len: 14; d_gene: -; abundance: -; CDR3aa: CASSPGTSGGTQYF; CDR3nt: TGTGCCAGCTCACCGGGCACCTCCGGGGGGACCCAGTACTTC